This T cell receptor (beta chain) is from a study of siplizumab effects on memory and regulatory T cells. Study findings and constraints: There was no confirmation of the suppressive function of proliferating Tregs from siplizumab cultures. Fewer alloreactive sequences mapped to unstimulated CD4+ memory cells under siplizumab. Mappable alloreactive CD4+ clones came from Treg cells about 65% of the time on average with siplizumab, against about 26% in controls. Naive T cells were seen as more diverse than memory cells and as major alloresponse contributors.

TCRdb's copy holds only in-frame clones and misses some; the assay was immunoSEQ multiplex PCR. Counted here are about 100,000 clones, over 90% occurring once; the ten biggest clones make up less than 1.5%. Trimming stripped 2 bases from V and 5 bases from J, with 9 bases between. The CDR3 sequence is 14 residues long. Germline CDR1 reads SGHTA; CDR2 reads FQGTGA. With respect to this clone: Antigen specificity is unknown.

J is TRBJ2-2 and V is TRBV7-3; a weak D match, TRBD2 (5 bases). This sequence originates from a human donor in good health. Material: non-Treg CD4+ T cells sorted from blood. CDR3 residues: CASSLDRGTGELFF. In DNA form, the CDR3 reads TGTGCCAGCAGCTTAGACCGGGGAACCGGGGAGCTGTTTTTT.